Presented here are 24 T cell receptor beta chains from one specimen sequenced in a study of radiotherapy plus CTLA-4 blockade in lung cancer. The assay was immunoSEQ multiplex PCR, and TCRdb's table has in-frame clones only and misses some. The sample has 100,000 or so clones; about four fifths are singletons. The sample consisted of peripheral blood, taken from a patient treated with radiotherapy plus ipilimumab. The receptor set was obtained from a human donor with non-small cell lung cancer that progressed on radiotherapy plus ipilimumab.

The gene calls are TRBV11-2 and TRBJ2-7; D possibly matches TRBD1 or TRBD2 (6 bases each). This CDR3 is built from 15 residues. V gave up 3 bases and J gave up 1 base, with 13 bases separating them. Germline CDR1 is SGHAT and CDR2 is FQNNGV. Here the CDR3 DNA reads TGTGCCAGCAGCTTTATACAGGGAGGTTCCTACGAGCAGTACTTC. This sequence encodes CASSFIQGGSYEQYF.

The rearrangement uses TRBV6-1 and TRBJ2-5; D is unresolved. V shed 4 bases and J shed 5 bases, with 2 bases lying between them. The CDR3 spans 10 residues. Germline-derived CDR1 and CDR2 are MNHNS and SASEGT. CDR3 nucleotides: TGTGCCAGCAGTGGGGAGACCCAGTACTTC. Its translation is CASSGETQYF.

This clone has a count of ten or more. V gene TRBV18 combines with J gene TRBJ1-4; TRBD1 matches at 7 bases. The CDR3 runs to 16 residues. V dropped 3 bases and J dropped 7; count of bases not matched to a gene: 11. The germline CDR1 and CDR2 sequences are KGHSH and LQKENI. The CDR3 coding sequence is TGTGCCAGCTCACCTACGGGACAGCAAGGAGGTGAAAAACTGTTTTTT. Translation: CASSPTGQQGGEKLFF.

The chain carries TRBV19 and TRBJ2-1, with 12 bases that match TRBD1. The germline gives CDR1 LNHDA, CDR2 SQIVND (reference sequence). The CDR3 extends over 15 amino acids. Unmatched junction bases numbered 5, after V lost 6 bases and J lost 5 bases. CDR3 protein: CASSWGQGANNEQFF. DNA for the CDR3: TGTGCCAGTAGCTGGGGACAGGGGGCCAACAATGAGCAGTTCTTC.

The rearrangement uses TRBV27 and TRBJ1-2; 8 nucleotides line up with TRBD1. The CDR3 has 15 residues. CDR1 and CDR2 from the germline V gene are MNHEY and SMNVEV (reference sequence). The junction had 10 bases not matched to a gene; V was cut back by 6 bases and J by 4 bases. CDR3 DNA sequence: TGTGCCAGCAGAGAACAGGGGGAGAAAGCCTATGGCTACACCTTC. Translating it yields CASREQGEKAYGYTF.

This clone was detected only once. The V call is TRBV10-3, the J call TRBJ2-3; 7 bases are shared with TRBD1. After removal of 6 bases from V and 4 bases from J, the junction contained 4 bases not matched to a gene. Germline-derived CDR1 and CDR2 are ENHRY and SYGVKD. This CDR3 has 13 residues. CDR3 nucleotides: TGTGCCATCAGCCGTGACAGGGCAGATACGCAGTATTTT. The encoded protein is CAISRDRADTQYF.

The CDR3 sequence: CASSEAKGNQPQHF. DNA of the CDR3: TGTGCCAGCAGTGAAGCAAAGGGCAATCAGCCCCAGCATTTT. This chain joins TRBV6-1 and TRBJ1-5, with no clear D. Germline CDR1 is MNHNS and CDR2 is SASEGT. This CDR3 has 14 amino acids. V lost 0 bases to trimming and J lost 2 bases, with 5 bases between them.

The rearrangement uses TRBV2 and TRBJ1-2; tentative D call: TRBD1 (6 bases). Germline V gene sequence: CDR1 SNHLY, CDR2 FYNNEI. The CDR3 spans 12 residues. The germline V and J ends were trimmed by 7 bases and 8 bases, with 14 bases remaining between them. In DNA form, the CDR3 reads TGTGCCAGCACCTACAGGGTAGAGGGCTACACCTTC. Amino acid sequence: CASTYRVEGYTF.

V gene TRBV27 combines with J gene TRBJ2-1; possible D gene TRBD2, 5 bases. This CDR3 is built from 17 residues. The V end was cut by 3 bases, the J end by 10 bases, with 25 bases between. CDR1 MNHEY and CDR2 SMNVEV come from the germline V gene (reference sequence). CDR3 amino acids: CASSFSGDYAWMGEQFF. CDR3 sequence (DNA): TGTGCCAGCAGTTTCTCTGGAGACTATGCCTGGATGGGAGAGCAGTTCTTC.

The chain employs TRBV19 and TRBJ1-2, with 8 positions matching TRBD1. The CDR3 consists of 15 residues. The V and J ends lost 3 bases and 6 bases, in that order; junction bases with no gene match: 9. Per germline, CDR1 LNHDA and CDR2 SQIVND (reference sequence). The CDR3 nucleotides are TGTGCCAGTAGTATCCGGACAGGGATTAAGGATGGCTACACCTTC. Protein product: CASSIRTGIKDGYTF.

This sequence joins TRBV4-3 and TRBJ1-2; D gene ambiguous. In germline, CDR1 is LGHNA, CDR2 YSLEER. V lost 5 bases and J 4 bases, leaving 23 bases between the germline ends. The CDR3 has 17 amino acids. CDR3 DNA sequence: TGCGCCAGCAGCACCCGTTCAGGACGTCGAAAGATCTATGGCTACACCTTC. Protein sequence: CASSTRSGRRKIYGYTF.

This clone has a single count. The chain recombines TRBV7-6 with TRBJ2-1; D is uncertain. Trimming took off 5 bases at V and 0 bases at J, with 14 bases between the two ends. This CDR3 comprises 16 residues. Germline CDR1 SGHVS, CDR2 FNYEAQ. CDR3 loop: CASSTPPESSYNEQFF. DNA of the CDR3: TGTGCCAGCAGCACCCCTCCTGAGAGCTCCTACAATGAGCAGTTCTTC.

The chain recombines TRBV2 with TRBJ2-1; 12 nucleotides match TRBD2. Looked up from germline, CDR1 is SNHLY and CDR2 is FYNNEI. There are 14 residues in the CDR3. V shed 9 bases, J shed 7 bases, and the junction held 7 bases outside the gene matches. The CDR3 loop is CASPRLAGVNEQFF. The CDR3, as DNA: TGTGCCAGTCCCCGACTAGCGGGAGTGAATGAGCAGTTCTTC.

The chain employs TRBV28 and TRBJ2-1; a possible D gene is TRBD2 (6 bases). V was clipped by 4 bases and J by 8 bases, with 21 bases between them. CDR3 length equals 16 residues. Germline V gives CDR1 MDHEN, CDR2 SYDVKM. CDR3 loop: CASSSSSGAWSDEQFF. The CDR3 coding sequence is TGTGCCAGCAGTTCCTCCTCGGGAGCCTGGTCGGATGAGCAGTTCTTC.

V and J are TRBV11-2 and TRBJ1-2, with unresolved D. This CDR3 comprises 14 residues. Germline CDR1 reads SGHAT; CDR2 reads FQNNGV. V was cut by 5 bases and J by 2 bases, with 12 bases left in between. The CDR3 DNA reads TGTGCCAGCAGCCCGACGGACGGAAACTATGGCTACACCTTC. It specifies CASSPTDGNYGYTF.

The chain links TRBV27 to TRBJ1-5, with TRBD1 matching 10 bases. CDR1 is MNHEY and CDR2 is SMNVEV in the germline V gene (reference sequence). V lost 4 bases, J lost 2 bases, and 8 bases stayed unmatched. CDR3 length: 17 amino acids. The CDR3, as DNA: TGTGCCAGCAGTTCCAGGACAGGGGGTGGGGGCAATCAGCCCCAGCATTTT. Its translation: CASSSRTGGGGNQPQHF.

V and J are TRBV30 and TRBJ2-5; 7 bases line up with TRBD1. The length of the CDR3 is 13 residues. CDR1 and CDR2 (germline): GTSNPN, SVGIG (reference sequence). The junction had 6 bases not matched to a gene; V was cut back by 3 bases and J by 5 bases. The DNA for the CDR3 is TGTGCCTGGAGCGCGACAGGGTACGAGACCCAGTACTTC. It specifies CAWSATGYETQYF.

This chain links TRBV28 with TRBJ2-1; 12 bases fit TRBD2. Germline assignment: CDR1 MDHEN and CDR2 SYDVKM. After removal of 3 bases from V and 4 bases from J, the junction contained 19 bases not matched to a gene. The CDR3 is 21 amino acids. Here the CDR3 reads CASSFPRRLAGEGVGYNEQFF. CDR3 sequence (DNA): TGTGCCAGCAGTTTTCCGAGGAGACTAGCGGGAGAGGGAGTGGGGTACAATGAGCAGTTCTTC.

In this sample, this clone turned up once. The V call is TRBV5-8, the J call TRBJ2-7; tentative D call: TRBD1 (5 bases). Between the trimmed V and J ends, which lost 5 bases and 4 bases, there was a span of 13 bases. CDR1 is SGHTS, CDR2 YDEGEE, per germline. The CDR3 sequence is 13 residues long. The CDR3: CASRRRQRYEQYF. Written as DNA, the CDR3 is TGTGCCAGCAGAAGGAGACAGAGATACGAGCAGTACTTC.

The rearrangement links TRBV2 to TRBJ1-4; a possible D gene is TRBD1 (5 bases). The CDR3 extends over 13 amino acids. V lost 4 bases and J lost 4, with 7 bases in between. Germline-derived CDR1 and CDR2 are SNHLY and FYNNEI. The CDR3 is CASSGQLNEKLFF. DNA for the CDR3: TGTGCCAGCAGTGGACAGCTTAATGAAAAACTGTTTTTT.

The chain uses TRBV7-8 and TRBJ2-7; tentatively, D is TRBD1 or TRBD2 (5 bases each). V was trimmed by 5 bases and J by 1 base, leaving 12 bases between them. Germline assignment: CDR1 SGHVS and CDR2 FQNEAQ. The CDR3 has 14 amino acids. The CDR3 loop reads CASSARDGSYEQYF. CDR3 DNA sequence: TGTGCCAGCAGCGCCCGGGACGGATCCTACGAGCAGTACTTC.

This clone was recorded only once. This chain uses TRBV21-1 with TRBJ2-1. TRBV21-1 is assigned pseudogene status. The CDR3 extends over 15 amino acids. CDR3 DNA: TGTGCCAGCAGCAAAGGGGCAGGGAGATATAATGAGCAGTTCTTC. It codes for CASSKGAGRYNEQFF.

This clone was picked up a small number of times. The chain employs TRBV5-6 and TRBJ2-7; no firm D call. This CDR3 spans 15 amino acids. Germline-derived CDR1 and CDR2 are SGHDT and YYEEEE. The V gene lost 0 bases and the J gene lost 4 bases, with 14 bases spanning the gap. The CDR3 loop is CASSLERLVSYEQYF. The DNA for the CDR3 is TGTGCCAGCAGCTTGGAGAGGCTAGTCTCATACGAGCAGTACTTC.

This clone was counted only a few times. The chain joins TRBV19 to TRBJ2-3, with 8 bases that match TRBD2. J lost 5 bases, V lost 3 bases, and 7 bases had no gene match. There are 15 residues in the CDR3. Germline CDR1 is LNHDA and CDR2 is SQIVND (reference sequence). CDR3 protein: CASSMGSGIRDTQYF. CDR3 nucleotides: TGTGCCAGTAGTATGGGTAGCGGGATAAGAGATACGCAGTATTTT.